This T cell receptor beta chain is from a study of molecular identifiers for immune sequencing clone quantification. Bulk TCR library preparation followed previously described methods with listed TCR primers. MiXCR was run by TCRdb on the PCR reads, yielding one entry per CDR3 protein. The sample lists about 510,000 distinct CDR3 sequences; about a quarter were seen once. Germline CDR1 SGDLS, CDR2 YYNGEE. Trimming pared 5 bases from V and 5 bases from J, leaving 13 bases between. This CDR3 has 14 residues. Note on this clonotype: A much bigger clone sits one base away, suggesting this may be a read error.

In the sort, naive CD8 T cells were defined as CD8+CD4-CCR7+CD45RA+. The receptor's source is a human donor in good health. Some libraries in this study had Jurkat cell RNA spiked in. Sequencing was done on a sample of naive CD8+ T cells from blood, with Jurkat cell RNA spiked in. The subset: FACS-sorted CD8+CD4-CCR7+CD45RA+ naive T cells. The V gene is TRBV9, the J gene TRBJ2-2, with D tentatively TRBD2 (6 bases). The CDR3 DNA is TGTGCCAGCAGAGAGTATGCGGGAACCGGGGAGCTGTTTTTT. This sequence encodes CASREYAGTGELFF.